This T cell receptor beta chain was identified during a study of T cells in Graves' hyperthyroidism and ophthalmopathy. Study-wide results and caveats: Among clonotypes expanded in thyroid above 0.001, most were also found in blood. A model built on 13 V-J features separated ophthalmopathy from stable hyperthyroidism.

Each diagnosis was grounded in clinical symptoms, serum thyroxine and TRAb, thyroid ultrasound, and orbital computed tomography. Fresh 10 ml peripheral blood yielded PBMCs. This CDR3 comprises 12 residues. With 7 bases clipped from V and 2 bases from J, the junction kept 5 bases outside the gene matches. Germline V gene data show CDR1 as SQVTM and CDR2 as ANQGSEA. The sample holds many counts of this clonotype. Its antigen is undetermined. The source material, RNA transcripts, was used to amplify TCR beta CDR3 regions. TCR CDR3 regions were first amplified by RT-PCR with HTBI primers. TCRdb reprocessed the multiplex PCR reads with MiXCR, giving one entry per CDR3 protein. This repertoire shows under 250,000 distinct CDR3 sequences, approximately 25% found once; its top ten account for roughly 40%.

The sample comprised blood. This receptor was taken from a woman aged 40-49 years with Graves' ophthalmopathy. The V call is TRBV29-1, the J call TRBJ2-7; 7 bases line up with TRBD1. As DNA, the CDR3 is TGCAGCGCCCTCACAGGGGCCTACGAGCAGTACTTC. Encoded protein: CSALTGAYEQYF.